Sequencing of this TCR beta chain was carried out in a study of cytomegalovirus exposure and HLA in healthy donors. With respect to this clone: Its antigen remains unidentified.

Study-level findings and limits: Rarity characterized most TCR sequences, yet some public TCRs appeared in many donors.

The junction had 2 bases not matched to a gene; V was cut back by 5 bases and J by 1 base. Germline lookup yields CDR1 SEHNR and CDR2 FQNEAQ (reference sequence). The CDR3 is 14 residues long. Data came from immunoSEQ multiplex PCR; TCRdb stores just in-frame clones and leaves some out. The data show a few hundred thousand clones, 86% seen once. V and J are TRBV7-9 and TRBJ2-5; TRBD2 matches 9 bases. The TCR was taken from a woman aged 18-29 years in good health and CMV-seronegative. Specimen: PBMCs. CDR3 region: CASSVSGGQETQYF. The CDR3 region has the DNA TGTGCCAGCAGCGTTAGCGGGGGCCAAGAGACCCAGTACTTC.